The rows below give T cell receptor beta chains drawn from one sample of a study of blood T cell repertoires in COVID-19. Produced via immunoSEQ multiplex PCR; TCRdb's table is partial and in-frame only. The sample records roughly 120,000 clones, 80% being singletons. The sequencing sample was made of peripheral blood. The receptors stem from a man between 65 and 80 years old with acute or convalescent COVID-19. Both conserved end residues are part of each CDR3. A D gene is named only where the DNA matches it firmly. The listing skips clone size in some rows; elsewhere it reads once, few, many or a size class.

cdr3_nt cdr3_aa j_call clone_size v_call d_call
TGTGCCAGCAGTTCCCCTCCGGGACAGGGGGCTGAAAAACTGTTTTTT CASSSPPGQGAEKLFF TRBJ1-4 few TRBV6-5 TRBD1
TGTGCCAGCAGACAGGGGGAATTAGATACGCAGTATTTT CASRQGELDTQYF TRBJ2-3 - TRBV6-4 TRBD1
TGTGCCAGCAGTTTAGGCGCAGGGTGGCGTGCTTTCTTT CASSLGAGWRAFF TRBJ1-1 - TRBV12-3/TRBV12-4 -
TGCGCCAGCAGCTTGGACAGGGGTCGTGCTGGTGAAAAACTGTTTTTT CASSLDRGRAGEKLFF TRBJ1-4 - TRBV5-1 TRBD1
TGCAGTGCTCGGACAGGCGGTTCAGCTTTCTTT CSARTGGSAFF TRBJ1-1 - TRBV20-1 TRBD1
TGTGCCAGCAGCTATACCGGGACAAACACCTACAATGAGCAGTTCTTC CASSYTGTNTYNEQFF TRBJ2-1 - TRBV7-3 -
TGCAGCGTTGGCGCGGGAGCCATTGCCCTAGGGGAGACCCAGTACTTC CSVGAGAIALGETQYF TRBJ2-5 - TRBV29-1 TRBD2
TGTGCCAGCAGCCAAGATGCGGGGGTATCTGGCTACACCTTC CASSQDAGVSGYTF TRBJ1-2 - TRBV3-1/TRBV3-2 -
TGTGCCAGCGGCCCACAGGGCAATCAGCCCCAGCATTTT CASGPQGNQPQHF TRBJ1-5 - TRBV27 -
TGCGCCAGCAGCCCCAGGGGAGCCCCAAATAATTCACCCCTCCACTTT CASSPRGAPNNSPLHF TRBJ1-6 few TRBV4-1 -
TGTGCCAGCAGCGAATCCGGGACTCCCACAGATACGCAGTATTTT CASSESGTPTDTQYF TRBJ2-3 - TRBV3-1/TRBV3-2 -
TGTGCTAGCCCCCATCCAACTAATGAAAAACTGTTTTTT CASPHPTNEKLFF TRBJ1-4 - TRBV7-7 -
TGTGCCAGCAGCGTAGCTACCGGGGGGGCCTCGTCGAATGAGCAGTTCTTC CASSVATGGASSNEQFF TRBJ2-1 - TRBV9 TRBD2
TGCGCCAGCAGCCTTACAGGTTCCATCGGGGAGCTGTTTTTT CASSLTGSIGELFF TRBJ2-2 - TRBV4-1 -
TGTGCCAGCAGTCGCGCGGGGACAGGGGGCTATGGCTACACCTTC CASSRAGTGGYGYTF TRBJ1-2 - TRBV6-2/TRBV6-3 TRBD1
TGCGCCAGCAGCGCCACCGGGACTATGAACAATGAGCAGTTCTTC CASSATGTMNNEQFF TRBJ2-1 once TRBV5-1 TRBD2
TGTGCCAGCTCACGACTAGGCGGATACAATGAGCAGTTCTTC CASSRLGGYNEQFF TRBJ2-1 - TRBV18 -
TGTGCCAGCACCTGGGACAGGTCCTACAATGAGCAGTTCTTC CASTWDRSYNEQFF TRBJ2-1 - TRBV6-5 TRBD1
TGTGCCACCTCCGGGGGAGCAGGGGGAAACAATGAGCAGTTCTTC CATSGGAGGNNEQFF TRBJ2-1 - TRBV24-1 -
TGTGCCAGCAGCTTAGGGTCGCGATACAATGAGCAGTTCTTC CASSLGSRYNEQFF TRBJ2-1 once TRBV7-2 -
TGTGCCAGCAGCCACCCGGGGGGCTTAGATACGCAGTATTTT CASSHPGGLDTQYF TRBJ2-3 - TRBV6-2/TRBV6-3 -
TGTGCCAGCAGCTTGGGCGGGGTGGCCTCCTACGAGCAGTACTTC CASSLGGVASYEQYF TRBJ2-7 - TRBV5-4 -
TGTGCCAGCAGCTTATTGTCAGACACTGAAGCTTTCTTT CASSLLSDTEAFF TRBJ1-1 - TRBV11-3 -
TGCGCCAGCAGCTTCCTGGGACAGGGTCCTTATGGCTACACCTTC CASSFLGQGPYGYTF TRBJ1-2 - TRBV5-1 TRBD1
TGTGCCAGCACCACATGGGGAGGAGGAGCGGGAACCCCCACAGATACGCAGTATTTT CASTTWGGGAGTPTDTQYF TRBJ2-3 - TRBV27 TRBD2
TGTGCCAGCACCGGGACAGGGGCCCCGATTAACTATGGCTACACCTTC CASTGTGAPINYGYTF TRBJ1-2 - TRBV6-4 TRBD1
TGTGCCACCAGCAGATCCGGAGGGTCCGGCACTGAAGCTTTCTTT CATSRSGGSGTEAFF TRBJ1-1 - TRBV15 -
TGTGCCAGCAGCGTAGGGGTGGGCAACACTGAAGCTTTCTTT CASSVGVGNTEAFF TRBJ1-1 once TRBV9 -
TGTGCCAGCAGCCAAGAGCTAGCCTGGGGGCCAGATACGCAGTATTTT CASSQELAWGPDTQYF TRBJ2-3 - TRBV4-2 -
TGTGCCAGCAGCCCACTAGCGGGGGGAAGCACAGATACGCAGTATTTT CASSPLAGGSTDTQYF TRBJ2-3 - TRBV9 TRBD2
TGTGCCAGCAGCGAAGGGACAGGGGGCAATCAGCCCCAGCATTTT CASSEGTGGNQPQHF TRBJ1-5 - TRBV11-2 TRBD1
TGTGCCAGCAGGGGGGCAGGGAACTACAATGAGCAGTTCTTC CASRGAGNYNEQFF TRBJ2-1 - TRBV7-2 -